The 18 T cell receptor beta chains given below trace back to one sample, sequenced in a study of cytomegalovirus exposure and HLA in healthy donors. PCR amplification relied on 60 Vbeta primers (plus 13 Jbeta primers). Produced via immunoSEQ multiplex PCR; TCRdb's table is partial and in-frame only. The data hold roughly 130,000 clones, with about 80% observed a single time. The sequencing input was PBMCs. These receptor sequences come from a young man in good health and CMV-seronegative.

The CDR3, as DNA: TGTGCCAGCAGCGCCCGGGACAGGGGCTACGAGCAGTACTTC. Its protein is CASSARDRGYEQYF. The chain has TRBV7-9 and TRBJ2-7; 10 bases are shared with TRBD1. With 5 bases clipped from V and 3 bases from J, the junction kept 4 bases outside the gene matches. The CDR3 totals 14 residues. Looked up from germline, CDR1 is SEHNR and CDR2 is FQNEAQ (reference sequence).

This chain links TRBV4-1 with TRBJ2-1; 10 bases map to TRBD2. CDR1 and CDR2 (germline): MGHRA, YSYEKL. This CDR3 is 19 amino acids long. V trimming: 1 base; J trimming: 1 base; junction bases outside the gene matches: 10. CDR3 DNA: TGCGCCAGCAGCCAAGTCTGGTTAGCGGGGGGCGGATCCTACAATGAGCAGTTCTTC. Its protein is CASSQVWLAGGGSYNEQFF.

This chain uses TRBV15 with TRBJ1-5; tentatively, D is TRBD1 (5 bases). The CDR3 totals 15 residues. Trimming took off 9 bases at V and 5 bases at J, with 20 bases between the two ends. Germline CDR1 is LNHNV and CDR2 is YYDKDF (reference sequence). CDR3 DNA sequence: TGTGCCACAGGGGAATCCGGGCGCGGCGATCAGCCCCAGCATTTT. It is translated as CATGESGRGDQPQHF.

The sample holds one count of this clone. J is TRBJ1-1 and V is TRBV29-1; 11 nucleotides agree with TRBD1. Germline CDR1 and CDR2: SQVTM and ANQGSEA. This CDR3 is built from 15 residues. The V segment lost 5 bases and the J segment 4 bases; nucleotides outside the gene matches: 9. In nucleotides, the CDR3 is TGCAGCGTTCAGGACTGGACAGGGGGCGGCACTGAAGCTTTCTTT. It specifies CSVQDWTGGGTEAFF.

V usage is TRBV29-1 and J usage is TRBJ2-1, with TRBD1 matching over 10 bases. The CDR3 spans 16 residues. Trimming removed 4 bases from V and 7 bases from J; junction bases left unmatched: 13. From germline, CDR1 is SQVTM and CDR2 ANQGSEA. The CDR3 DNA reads TGCAGCGTTGCTAAATTCGGGGGACAGGGGTTGAATGAGCAGTTCTTC. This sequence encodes CSVAKFGGQGLNEQFF.

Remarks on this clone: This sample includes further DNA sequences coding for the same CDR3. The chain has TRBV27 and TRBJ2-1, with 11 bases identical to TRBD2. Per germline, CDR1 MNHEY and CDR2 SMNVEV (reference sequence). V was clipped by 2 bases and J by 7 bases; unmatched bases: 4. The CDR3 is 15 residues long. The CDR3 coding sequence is TGTGCCAGCAGTTTAGGGACTAGCGGAAAAAATGAGCAGTTCTTC. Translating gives CASSLGTSGKNEQFF.

The CDR3 region has the DNA TGCGCCAGCAGCCCCCAACCCCCTATACGGGCCAGGGGCACAGATACGCAGTATTTT. It is translated as CASSPQPPIRARGTDTQYF. The chain employs TRBV4-1 and TRBJ2-3; maybe TRBD1 (5 bases). Looked up from germline, CDR1 is MGHRA and CDR2 is YSYEKL. The CDR3 extends over 19 amino acids. The ends were cut back, 4 bases at V and 1 base at J, with 24 bases in the middle.

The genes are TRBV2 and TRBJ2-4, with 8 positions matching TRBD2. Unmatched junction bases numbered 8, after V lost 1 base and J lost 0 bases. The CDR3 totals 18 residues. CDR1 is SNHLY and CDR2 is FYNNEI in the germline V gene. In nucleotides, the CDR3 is TGTGCCAGCAGTGAAGACCGGAGCGGGGGCCTAGCCAAAAACATTCAGTACTTC. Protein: CASSEDRSGGLAKNIQYF.

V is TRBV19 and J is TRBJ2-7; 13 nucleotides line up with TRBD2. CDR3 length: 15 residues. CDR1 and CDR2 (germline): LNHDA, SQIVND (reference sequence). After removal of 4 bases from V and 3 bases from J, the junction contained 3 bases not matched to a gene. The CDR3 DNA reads TGTGCCAGTAGTACAGGACTAGCGGGAGACTACGAGCAGTACTTC. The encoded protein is CASSTGLAGDYEQYF.

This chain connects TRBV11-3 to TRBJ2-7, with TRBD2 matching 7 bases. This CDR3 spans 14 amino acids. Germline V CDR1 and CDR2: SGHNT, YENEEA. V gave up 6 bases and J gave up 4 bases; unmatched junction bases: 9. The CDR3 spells CASRPGLAVYEQYF. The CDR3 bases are TGTGCCAGCAGACCCGGTCTAGCGGTTTACGAGCAGTACTTC.

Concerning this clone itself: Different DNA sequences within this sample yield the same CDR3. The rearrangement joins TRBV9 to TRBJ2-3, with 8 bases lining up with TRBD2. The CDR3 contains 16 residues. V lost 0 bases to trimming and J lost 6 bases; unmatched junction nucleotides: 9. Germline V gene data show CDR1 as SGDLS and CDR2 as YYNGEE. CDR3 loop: CASSVADSGNTDTQYF. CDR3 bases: TGTGCCAGCAGCGTAGCTGATAGCGGGAACACGGATACGCAGTATTTT.

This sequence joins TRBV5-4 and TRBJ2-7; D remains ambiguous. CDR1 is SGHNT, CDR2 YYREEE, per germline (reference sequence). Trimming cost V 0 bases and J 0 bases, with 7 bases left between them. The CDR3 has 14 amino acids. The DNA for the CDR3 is TGTGCCAGCAGCTTGGATTCCCTCTCCTACGAGCAGTACTTC. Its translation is CASSLDSLSYEQYF.

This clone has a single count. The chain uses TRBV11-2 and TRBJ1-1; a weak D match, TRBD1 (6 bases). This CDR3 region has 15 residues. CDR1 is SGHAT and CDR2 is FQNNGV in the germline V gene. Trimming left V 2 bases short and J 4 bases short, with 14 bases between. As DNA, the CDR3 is TGTGCCAGCAGCTTAACCGGGACACCCTTCACTGAAGCTTTCTTT. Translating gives CASSLTGTPFTEAFF.

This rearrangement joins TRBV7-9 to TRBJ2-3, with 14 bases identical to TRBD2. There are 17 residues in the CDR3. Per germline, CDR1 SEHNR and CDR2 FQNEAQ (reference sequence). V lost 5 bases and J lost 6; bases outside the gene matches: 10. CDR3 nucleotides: TGTGCCAGCAGCACACCGGGACTAGCGGGAGAGATGGATACGCAGTATTTT. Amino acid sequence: CASSTPGLAGEMDTQYF.

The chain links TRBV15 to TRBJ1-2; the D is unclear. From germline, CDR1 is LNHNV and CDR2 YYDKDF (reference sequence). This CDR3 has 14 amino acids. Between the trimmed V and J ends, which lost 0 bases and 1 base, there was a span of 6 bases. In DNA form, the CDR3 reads TGTGCCACCAGCAGAGAGGGCGTTAACTATGGCTACACCTTC. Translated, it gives CATSREGVNYGYTF.

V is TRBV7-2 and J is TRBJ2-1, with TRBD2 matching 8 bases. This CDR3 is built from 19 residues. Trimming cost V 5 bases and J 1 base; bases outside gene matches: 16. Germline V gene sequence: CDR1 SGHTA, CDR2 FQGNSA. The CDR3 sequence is CASSQTSGETPESYNEQFF. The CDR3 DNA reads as TGTGCCAGCAGCCAAACTAGCGGAGAGACCCCAGAATCCTACAATGAGCAGTTCTTC.

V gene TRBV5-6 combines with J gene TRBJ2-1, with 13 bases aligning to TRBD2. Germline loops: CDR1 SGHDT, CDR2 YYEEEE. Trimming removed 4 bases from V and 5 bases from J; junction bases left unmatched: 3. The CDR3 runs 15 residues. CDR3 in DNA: TGTGCCAGCAGCCTGGGACTAGCGGGAAACAATGAGCAGTTCTTC. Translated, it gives CASSLGLAGNNEQFF.

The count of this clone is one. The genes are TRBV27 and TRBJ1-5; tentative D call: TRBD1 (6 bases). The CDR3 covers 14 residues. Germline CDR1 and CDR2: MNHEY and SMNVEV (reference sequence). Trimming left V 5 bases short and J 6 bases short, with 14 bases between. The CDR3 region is CASSLMQGSQPQHF. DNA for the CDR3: TGTGCCAGCAGTCTTATGCAGGGGAGTCAGCCCCAGCATTTT.